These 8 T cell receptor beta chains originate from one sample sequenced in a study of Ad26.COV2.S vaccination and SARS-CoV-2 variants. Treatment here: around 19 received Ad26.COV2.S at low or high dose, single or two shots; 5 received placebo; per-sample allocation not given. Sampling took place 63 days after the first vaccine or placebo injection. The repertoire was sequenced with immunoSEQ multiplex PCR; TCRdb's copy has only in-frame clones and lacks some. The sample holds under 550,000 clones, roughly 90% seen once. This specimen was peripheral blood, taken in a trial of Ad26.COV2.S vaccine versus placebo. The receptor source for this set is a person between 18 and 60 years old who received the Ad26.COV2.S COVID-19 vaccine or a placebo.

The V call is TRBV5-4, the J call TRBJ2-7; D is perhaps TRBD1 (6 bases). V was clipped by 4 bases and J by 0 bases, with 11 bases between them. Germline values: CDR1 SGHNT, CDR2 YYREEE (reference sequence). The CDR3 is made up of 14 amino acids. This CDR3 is CASSRGDNSYEQYF. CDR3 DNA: TGTGCCAGCAGCCGAGGGGACAACTCCTACGAGCAGTACTTC.

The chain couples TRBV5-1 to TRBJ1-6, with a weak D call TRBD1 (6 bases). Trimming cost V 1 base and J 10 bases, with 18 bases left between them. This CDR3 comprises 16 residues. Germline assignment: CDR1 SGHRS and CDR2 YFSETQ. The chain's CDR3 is CASSLYSGGGTSPLHF. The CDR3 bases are TGCGCCAGCAGCTTGTATTCAGGTGGGGGGACATCACCCCTCCACTTT.

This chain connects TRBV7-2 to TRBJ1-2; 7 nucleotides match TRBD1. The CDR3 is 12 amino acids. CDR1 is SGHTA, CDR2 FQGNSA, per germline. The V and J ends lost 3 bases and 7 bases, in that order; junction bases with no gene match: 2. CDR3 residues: CASSFRTGGYTF. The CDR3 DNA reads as TGTGCCAGCAGCTTCCGGACAGGTGGCTACACCTTC.

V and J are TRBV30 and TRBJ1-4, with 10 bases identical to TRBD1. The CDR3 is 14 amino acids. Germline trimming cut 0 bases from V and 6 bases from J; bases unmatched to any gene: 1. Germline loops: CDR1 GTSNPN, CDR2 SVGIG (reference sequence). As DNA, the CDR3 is TGTGCCTGGAGTGTGGGGACAGGGGATGAAAAACTGTTTTTT. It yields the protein CAWSVGTGDEKLFF. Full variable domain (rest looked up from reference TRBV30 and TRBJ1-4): SQTIHQWPATLVQPVGSPLSLECTVEGTSNPNLYWYRQAAGRGLQLLFYSVGIGQISSEVPQNLSASRPQDRQFILSSKKLLLSDSGFYLCAWSVGTGDEKLFFGSGTQLSVL.

This chain's CDR3 is CASSQGASTYSGQYF. DNA of the CDR3: TGTGCCAGCAGCCAAGGAGCCTCTACCTATTCGGGGCAGTACTTC. The chain links TRBV3-1 (or the pseudogene TRBV3-2) to TRBJ2-7, with D uncertain. The CDR3 is made up of 15 amino acids. Germline CDR1 and CDR2: LGHDT and YNNKEL (reference sequence). Deletions cut 1 base from V and 9 bases from J, with 19 bases between.

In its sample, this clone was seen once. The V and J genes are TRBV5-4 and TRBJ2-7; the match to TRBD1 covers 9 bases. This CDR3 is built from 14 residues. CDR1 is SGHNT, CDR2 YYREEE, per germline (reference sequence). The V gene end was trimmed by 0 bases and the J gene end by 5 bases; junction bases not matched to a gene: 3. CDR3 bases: TGTGCCAGCAGCTTGGGACAGGGGGAAAACGAGCAGTACTTC. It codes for CASSLGQGENEQYF.

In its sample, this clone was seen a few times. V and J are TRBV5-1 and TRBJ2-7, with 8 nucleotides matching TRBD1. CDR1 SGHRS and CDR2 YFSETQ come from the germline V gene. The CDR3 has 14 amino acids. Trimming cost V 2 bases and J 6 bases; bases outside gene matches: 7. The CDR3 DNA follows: TGCGCCAGCAGCTTTACGCAGGGGGCCGGCGAGCAGTACTTC. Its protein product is CASSFTQGAGEQYF.

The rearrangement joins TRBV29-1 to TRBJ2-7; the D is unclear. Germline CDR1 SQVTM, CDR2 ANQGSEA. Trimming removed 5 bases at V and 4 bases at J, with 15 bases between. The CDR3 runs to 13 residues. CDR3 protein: CSVPFKDYYEQYF. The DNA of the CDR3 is TGCAGCGTTCCCTTCAAGGATTATTACGAGCAGTACTTC.